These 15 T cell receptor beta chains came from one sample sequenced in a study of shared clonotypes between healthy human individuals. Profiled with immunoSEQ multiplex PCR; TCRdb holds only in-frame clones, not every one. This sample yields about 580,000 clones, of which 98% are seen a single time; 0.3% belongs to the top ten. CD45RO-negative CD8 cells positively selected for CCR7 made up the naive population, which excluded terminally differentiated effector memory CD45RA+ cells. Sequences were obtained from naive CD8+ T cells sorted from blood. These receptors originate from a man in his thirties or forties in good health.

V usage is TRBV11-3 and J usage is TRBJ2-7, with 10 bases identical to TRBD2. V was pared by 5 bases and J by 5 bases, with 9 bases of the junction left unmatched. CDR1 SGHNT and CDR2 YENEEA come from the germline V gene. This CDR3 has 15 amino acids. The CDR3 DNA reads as TGTGCCAGCAGCCCGACGACTAGCGGGTACCACGAGCAGTACTTC. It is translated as CASSPTTSGYHEQYF.

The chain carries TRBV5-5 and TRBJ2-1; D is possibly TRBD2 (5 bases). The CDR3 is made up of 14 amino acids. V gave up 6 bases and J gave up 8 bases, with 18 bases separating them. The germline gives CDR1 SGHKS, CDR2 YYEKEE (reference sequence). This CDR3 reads CASTVVTPEDEQFF. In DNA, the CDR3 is TGTGCCAGCACCGTTGTGACTCCGGAGGATGAGCAGTTCTTC.

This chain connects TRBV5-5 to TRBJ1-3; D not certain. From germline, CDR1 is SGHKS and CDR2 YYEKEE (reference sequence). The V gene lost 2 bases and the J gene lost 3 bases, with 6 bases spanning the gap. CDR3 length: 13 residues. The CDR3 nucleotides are TGTGCCAGCAGCTTTTATCATGGAAACACCATATATTTT. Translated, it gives CASSFYHGNTIYF.

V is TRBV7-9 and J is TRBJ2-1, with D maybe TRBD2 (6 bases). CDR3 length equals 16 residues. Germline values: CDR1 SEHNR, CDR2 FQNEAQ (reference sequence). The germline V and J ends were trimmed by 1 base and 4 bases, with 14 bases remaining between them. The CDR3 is CASSLGVSAGYNEQFF. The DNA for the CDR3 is TGTGCCAGCAGCTTAGGGGTGTCGGCGGGATACAATGAGCAGTTCTTC.

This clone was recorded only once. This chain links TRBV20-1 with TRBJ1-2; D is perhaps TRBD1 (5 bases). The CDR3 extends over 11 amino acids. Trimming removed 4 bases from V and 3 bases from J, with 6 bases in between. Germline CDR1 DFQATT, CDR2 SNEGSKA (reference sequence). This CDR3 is CSATTDYGYTF. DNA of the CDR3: TGCAGTGCTACGACAGACTATGGCTACACCTTC.

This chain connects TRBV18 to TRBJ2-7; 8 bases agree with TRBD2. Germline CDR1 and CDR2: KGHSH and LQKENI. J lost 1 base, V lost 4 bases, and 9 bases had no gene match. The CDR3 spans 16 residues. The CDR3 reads CASSLQTSGASYEQYF. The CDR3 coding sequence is TGTGCCAGCTCACTCCAAACTAGCGGCGCGTCCTACGAGCAGTACTTC. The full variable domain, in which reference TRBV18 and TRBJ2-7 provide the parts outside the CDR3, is NAGVMQNPRHLVRRRGQEARLRCSPMKGHSHVYWYRQLPEEGLKFMVYLQKENIIDESGMPKERFSAEFPKEGPSILRIQQVVRGDSAAYFCASSLQTSGASYEQYFGPGTRLTVT.

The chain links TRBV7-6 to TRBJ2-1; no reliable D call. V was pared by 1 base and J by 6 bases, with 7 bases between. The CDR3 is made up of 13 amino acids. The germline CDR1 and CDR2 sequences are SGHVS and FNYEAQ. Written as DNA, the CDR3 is TGTGCCAGCAGCTTAGACCGATTCAATGAGCAGTTCTTC. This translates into CASSLDRFNEQFF.

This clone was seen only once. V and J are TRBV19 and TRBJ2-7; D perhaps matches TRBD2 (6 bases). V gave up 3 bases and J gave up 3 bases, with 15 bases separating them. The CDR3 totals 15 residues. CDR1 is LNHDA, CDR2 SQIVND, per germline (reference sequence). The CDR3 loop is CASSIVAEDIYEQYF. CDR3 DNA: TGTGCCAGTAGTATTGTAGCGGAGGACATCTACGAGCAGTACTTC.

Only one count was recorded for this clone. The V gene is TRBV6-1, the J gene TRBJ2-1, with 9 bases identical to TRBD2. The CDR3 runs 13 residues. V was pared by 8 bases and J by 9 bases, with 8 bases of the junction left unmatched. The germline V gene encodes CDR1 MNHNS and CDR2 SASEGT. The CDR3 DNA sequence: TGTGCCAGCTCGGGACTAGCCGTCGGTGAGCAGTTCTTC. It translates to CASSGLAVGEQFF.

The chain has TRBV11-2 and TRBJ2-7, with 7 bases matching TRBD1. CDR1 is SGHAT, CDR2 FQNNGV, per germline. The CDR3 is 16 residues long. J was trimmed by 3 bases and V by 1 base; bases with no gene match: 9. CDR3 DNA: TGTGCCAGCAGCTTAGGGATCCGGGACAGAGACTACGAGCAGTACTTC. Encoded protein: CASSLGIRDRDYEQYF.

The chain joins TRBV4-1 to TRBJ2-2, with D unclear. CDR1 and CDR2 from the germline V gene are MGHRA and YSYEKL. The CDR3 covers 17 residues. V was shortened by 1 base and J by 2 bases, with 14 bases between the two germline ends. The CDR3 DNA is TGCGCCAGCAGCCAAGGCTCTAGACTTGGTAACACCGGGGAGCTGTTTTTT. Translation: CASSQGSRLGNTGELFF.

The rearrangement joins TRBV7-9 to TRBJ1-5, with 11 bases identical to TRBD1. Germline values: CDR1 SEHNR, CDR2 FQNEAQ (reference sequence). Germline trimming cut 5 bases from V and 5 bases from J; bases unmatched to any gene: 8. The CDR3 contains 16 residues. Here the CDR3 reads CASSPDGQGAHQPQHF. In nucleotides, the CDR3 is TGTGCCAGCAGCCCCGACGGACAGGGGGCCCATCAGCCCCAGCATTTT.

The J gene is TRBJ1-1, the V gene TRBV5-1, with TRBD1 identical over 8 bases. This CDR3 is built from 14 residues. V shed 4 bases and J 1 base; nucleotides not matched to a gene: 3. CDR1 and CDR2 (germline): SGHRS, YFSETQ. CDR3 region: CASSGGQANTEAFF. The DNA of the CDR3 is TGCGCCAGCAGCGGGGGACAGGCGAACACTGAAGCTTTCTTT.

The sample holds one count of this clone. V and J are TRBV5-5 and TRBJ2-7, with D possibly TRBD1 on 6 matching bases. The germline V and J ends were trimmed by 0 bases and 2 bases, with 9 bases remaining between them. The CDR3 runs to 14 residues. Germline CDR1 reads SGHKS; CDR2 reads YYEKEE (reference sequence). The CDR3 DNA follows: TGTGCCAGCAGCTTGGCGACAGGAACCTACGAGCAGTACTTC. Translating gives CASSLATGTYEQYF.

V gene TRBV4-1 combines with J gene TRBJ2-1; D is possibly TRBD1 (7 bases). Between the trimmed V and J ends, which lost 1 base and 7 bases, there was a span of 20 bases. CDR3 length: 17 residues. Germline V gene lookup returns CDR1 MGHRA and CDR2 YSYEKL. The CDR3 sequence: CASSQGGDRGGMNEQFF. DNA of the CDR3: TGCGCCAGCAGCCAAGGGGGGGACAGAGGAGGGATGAATGAGCAGTTCTTC.